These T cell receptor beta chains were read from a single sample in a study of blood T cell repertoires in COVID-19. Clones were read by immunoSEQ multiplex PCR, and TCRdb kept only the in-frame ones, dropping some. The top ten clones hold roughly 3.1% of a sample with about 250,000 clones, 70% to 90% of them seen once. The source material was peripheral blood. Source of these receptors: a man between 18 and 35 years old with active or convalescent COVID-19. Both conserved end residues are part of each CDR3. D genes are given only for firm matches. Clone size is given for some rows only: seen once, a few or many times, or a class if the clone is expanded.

TGCGCCAGCGCCTATAACAGGGACGGCGGAGAGACCCAGTACTTC | CASAYNRDGGETQYF | . | . | TRBV5-1 | 15 | TRBJ2-5
TGTGCCAGTAGTATAGCCACAGGGGCGCGAGGGAACACTGAAGCTTTCTTT | CASSIATGARGNTEAFF | TRBD1 | . | TRBV19 | 17 | TRBJ1-1
TGTGCCAGCAGCTTCTTGGGACTAGGGTCCTACAATGAGCAGTTCTTC | CASSFLGLGSYNEQFF | TRBD2 | once | TRBV5-6 | 16 | TRBJ2-1
TGTGCCAGTAGCCCGGGTCAATACTCCTACGAGCAGTACTTC | CASSPGQYSYEQYF | . | . | TRBV19 | 14 | TRBJ2-7
TGTGCCAGCAGCAAAGCTTACTTGGGGGGAGTCAATCAGCCCCAGCATTTT | CASSKAYLGGVNQPQHF | . | . | TRBV21-1 | 17 | TRBJ1-5
TGTGCCAGCAGAGAGAGGAGGGGCCATTCACCCCTCCACTTT | CASRERRGHSPLHF | . | . | TRBV28 | 14 | TRBJ1-6
TGTGCCAGCAGTGCGGGAGGACAGGGGCGGGAGAGCTACACCTTC | CASSAGGQGRESYTF | TRBD1 | . | TRBV25-1 | 15 | TRBJ1-2
TGTGCCAGTAGTATGGGACAGGGGAGTTACTATGGCTACACCTTC | CASSMGQGSYYGYTF | TRBD1 | few | TRBV19 | 15 | TRBJ1-2
TGCGCCAGCAGCCAACTAGCGGTCCCGGACGCCGGGGAGCTGTTTTTT | CASSQLAVPDAGELFF | TRBD2 | few | TRBV4-3 | 16 | TRBJ2-2
TGTGCCTGGAACGACAGGGTGGACTATGGCTACACCTTC | CAWNDRVDYGYTF | TRBD1 | once | TRBV30 | 13 | TRBJ1-2
TGTGCCAGCAGCTTGCCGGGGGGGACTAGCGCGGAAGAGACCCAGTACTTC | CASSLPGGTSAEETQYF | TRBD2 | . | TRBV11-2 | 17 | TRBJ2-5
TGTGCCAGCAGCGCCGGGGGTGGAGGGCCGGTTCTAGCGGGTTCCTACAATGAGCAGTTCTTC | CASSAGGGGPVLAGSYNEQFF | TRBD2 | . | TRBV9 | 21 | TRBJ2-1
TGTGCCAGCAGCTTAGACATGAACACTGAAGCTTTCTTT | CASSLDMNTEAFF | . | . | TRBV11-2 | 13 | TRBJ1-1
TGTGCCAGCAGTGCGACTAGCGTTTACAATGAGCAGTTCTTC | CASSATSVYNEQFF | TRBD2 | . | TRBV2 | 14 | TRBJ2-1
TGTGCCAGCAGCCATACCCCCGACAGGGGCCACGAGCAGTACTTC | CASSHTPDRGHEQYF | TRBD1 | many | TRBV7-9 | 15 | TRBJ2-7
TGCGCCAGCAGCGAGCAGGCGGCGGGATCCTCTGGAAACACCATATATTTT | CASSEQAAGSSGNTIYF | . | . | TRBV5-1 | 17 | TRBJ1-3
TGTGCCAGCAGCCTAGACGGGACTAGCCCCGAGACCCAGTACTTC | CASSLDGTSPETQYF | TRBD2 | . | TRBV7-6 | 15 | TRBJ2-5
TGTGCCAGCGAAGCGGGGGGAGGACCCCTCCACTTT | CASEAGGGPLHF | . | . | TRBV6-5 | 12 | TRBJ1-6
TGTGCCAGCAGCATCCACAGGGGTAAGAACACTGAAGCTTTCTTT | CASSIHRGKNTEAFF | TRBD1 | . | TRBV7-7 | 15 | TRBJ1-1
TGTGCCAGCAGCGCGCCGGGACAGGTTTCCGGGGAGCTGTTTTTT | CASSAPGQVSGELFF | TRBD1 | . | TRBV9 | 15 | TRBJ2-2
TGTGCCATCAGTGAGACGGGACAGGGGATCACTGAGCAGTTCTTC | CAISETGQGITEQFF | TRBD1 | . | TRBV10-3 | 15 | TRBJ2-1
TGTGCCACCAGTGATTGGACAGACACTGAAGCTTTCTTT | CATSDWTDTEAFF | . | . | TRBV24-1 | 13 | TRBJ1-1
TGTGCCAGTAGTATTAGCTCTGGGGCCAACGTCCTGACTTTC | CASSISSGANVLTF | . | . | TRBV19 | 14 | TRBJ2-6
TGCAGCGTTGAAGATCGCGGAGGCTACGAGCAGTACTTC | CSVEDRGGYEQYF | . | . | TRBV29-1 | 13 | TRBJ2-7
TGCGCCAGCAGCCTTCAGGGGGATGAGCAGTTCTTC | CASSLQGDEQFF | TRBD1 | . | TRBV4-1 | 12 | TRBJ2-1
TGTGCCAGCAGGTCTAGCGGGAGAGAGACCCAGTACTTC | CASRSSGRETQYF | TRBD2 | . | TRBV14 | 13 | TRBJ2-5
TGTGCCAGCAGGGGGACTTCCCACTCCTACGAGCAGTACTTC | CASRGTSHSYEQYF | . | . | TRBV2 | 14 | TRBJ2-7
TGTGCCAGCAGCTGGGGACAGGGGGCGACTGATGAAGCTTTCTTT | CASSWGQGATDEAFF | TRBD1 | . | TRBV5-5 | 15 | TRBJ1-1
TGTGCCAGCAGTTCCGGACACTATAATTCACCCCTCCACTTT | CASSSGHYNSPLHF | . | . | TRBV6-2/TRBV6-3 | 14 | TRBJ1-6
TGTGCCATCAGCCTATCACGGGGGAACACTGAAGCTTTCTTT | CAISLSRGNTEAFF | . | . | TRBV10-3 | 14 | TRBJ1-1
TGTGCCAGCAGCTTAAAGGGGGCCGCCTACGAGCAGTACTTC | CASSLKGAAYEQYF | TRBD1 | once | TRBV7-2 | 14 | TRBJ2-7
TGTGCCAGCAGTTCAGCGGGGGGTCGTGAGCAGTTCTTC | CASSSAGGREQFF | TRBD2 | . | TRBV6-5 | 13 | TRBJ2-1
TGTGCCAGCAGCCATCCAGGTACTTACAATGAGCAGTTCTTC | CASSHPGTYNEQFF | . | few | TRBV14 | 14 | TRBJ2-1
TGTGCCAGTAGTTCAGGGTTAAGAGCTTTCTTT | CASSSGLRAFF | . | . | TRBV19 | 11 | TRBJ1-1
TGTGCCAGCAGCCGGGGAGGAGAAAAGAACACCTTC | CASSRGGEKNTF | . | . | TRBV6-2/TRBV6-3 | 12 | TRBJ1-2
TGTGCCAGCAGCTTGCCGGATTCACCCCTCCACTTT | CASSLPDSPLHF | . | . | TRBV7-9 | 12 | TRBJ1-6
TGTGCCAGCAGCAGCCGGGATTCAGGCCTCCAAGAGACCCAGTACTTC | CASSSRDSGLQETQYF | . | . | TRBV3-1/TRBV3-2 | 16 | TRBJ2-5
TGTGCCAGCAAGAGGGGGCGCTTTGGAAACACCATATATTTT | CASKRGRFGNTIYF | TRBD1 | . | TRBV6-5 | 14 | TRBJ1-3
TGTGCCAGCAGTCACGGGGTCGGGGACACTTTCTTT | CASSHGVGDTFF | . | . | TRBV6-2/TRBV6-3 | 12 | TRBJ1-1
TGTGCCAGCAGCACCCGGGACAGGGACACCTACGAGCAGTACTTC | CASSTRDRDTYEQYF | TRBD1 | . | TRBV5-4 | 15 | TRBJ2-7
TGTGCCAGCAGCTTGAGGGGGCTAAACTACGACACTGAAGCTTTCTTT | CASSLRGLNYDTEAFF | TRBD1 | . | TRBV7-2 | 16 | TRBJ1-1
TGTGCCAGCAGCGCGAGGTCCGGGACTAGCGGGAGGGCCCCCGGGGAGCTGTTTTTT | CASSARSGTSGRAPGELFF | TRBD2 | . | TRBV7-6 | 19 | TRBJ2-2
TGTGCCAGCAGTTTTGGGGGGACCACTGAAGCTTTCTTT | CASSFGGTTEAFF | . | . | TRBV12-3/TRBV12-4 | 13 | TRBJ1-1
TGTGCCAGTAGCGCTAGCGGGGGGACCTACAATGAGCAGTTCTTC | CASSASGGTYNEQFF | TRBD2 | . | TRBV19 | 15 | TRBJ2-1
TGTGCCAGCAGCCAAGGCAGGGCTCACGGCTACACCTTC | CASSQGRAHGYTF | . | . | TRBV14 | 13 | TRBJ1-2
TGTGCCAGCAGCTTAGATCAGTGGCAGACCTACGAGCAGTACTTC | CASSLDQWQTYEQYF | . | . | TRBV11-2 | 15 | TRBJ2-7
TGTGCCAGTAGTATAGTAACAGGGGGCGGCACCGGGGAGCTGTTTTTT | CASSIVTGGGTGELFF | TRBD1 | . | TRBV19 | 16 | TRBJ2-2
TGTGCCAGCAGCCGGGGACAGGGGAGGTCCTACGAGCAGTACTTC | CASSRGQGRSYEQYF | TRBD1 | . | TRBV3-1/TRBV3-2 | 15 | TRBJ2-7
TGTGCCAGCAGACCACAACAGGGGGCGACTGGCTACACCTTC | CASRPQQGATGYTF | TRBD1 | . | TRBV28 | 14 | TRBJ1-2
TGTGCCAGCAGCCAGGGGACAGGGTCTGGGGACACTGAAGCTTTCTTT | CASSQGTGSGDTEAFF | TRBD1 | . | TRBV4-2 | 16 | TRBJ1-1
TGCGCCAGCAGCCAAGACGGACAGGCTGCTAACTATGGCTACACCTTC | CASSQDGQAANYGYTF | TRBD1 | . | TRBV4-3 | 16 | TRBJ1-2
TGTGCCAGTCGTTATACCGACAGCTATAATTCACCCCTCCACTTT | CASRYTDSYNSPLHF | . | once | TRBV27 | 15 | TRBJ1-6
TGTGCCAGCAGCTTAGCGCCAGGGGTCGTCTATGGCTACACCTTC | CASSLAPGVVYGYTF | . | few | TRBV7-2 | 15 | TRBJ1-2
TGTGCCAGCAGCTTAAGGCCCCAGGGTGATAATTCACCCCTCCACTTT | CASSLRPQGDNSPLHF | . | few | TRBV7-3 | 16 | TRBJ1-6
TGTGCCAGTAGTATTCGACTAGCGGGGGACACAGATACGCAGTATTTT | CASSIRLAGDTDTQYF | TRBD2 | . | TRBV19 | 16 | TRBJ2-3
TGTGCCAGCAGCCTTCGACAGGGTAATAGCACCGGGGAGCTGTTTTTT | CASSLRQGNSTGELFF | TRBD1 | . | TRBV7-2 | 16 | TRBJ2-2
TGTGCCAGCAGTGTTGAGCATCAGCCAATCCCCGGGACAGGGCTCTCCTACGAGCAGTACTTC | CASSVEHQPIPGTGLSYEQYF | TRBD1 | . | TRBV2 | 21 | TRBJ2-7
TGCGCCAGCATGGCGAGACTAGCGAACAATGAGCAGTTCTTC | CASMARLANNEQFF | TRBD2 | . | TRBV10-2 | 14 | TRBJ2-1
TGCAGTGCTAGTCGTTCCAGGTCTAGCAATCAGCCCCAGCATTTT | CSASRSRSSNQPQHF | . | . | TRBV20-1 | 15 | TRBJ1-5